This section outlines one T cell receptor beta chain sequence together with its context. Its antigen is as yet unknown. These data belong to a study of blood T cells in healthy people across ages. Then a second PCR, running about 6 to 12 cycles, was carried out with a sample-barcoded 5' primer and a J-beta primer mix. Template switching added a 12-random-nucleotide identifier to every cDNA molecule. MiXCR was run by TCRdb on the 5' RACE reads, yielding one entry per CDR3 protein. The data hold about 1,600,000 distinct CDR3 sequences, with 40% to 50% observed a single time. The V gene lost 3 bases and the J gene lost 1 base, with 10 bases spanning the gap. The CDR3 loop spans 13 amino acids. Germline V gene lookup returns CDR1 DFQATT and CDR2 SNEGSKA (reference sequence). General study points: Higher diversity and more naive CD4+ cells were features of long-lived donors, compared to aged donors. Older age coincided with a roughly linear decline in TCR beta diversity per million T cells.

Sequenced material: blood. V and J are TRBV20-1 and TRBJ2-7; D gene ambiguous. The TCR was taken from a young woman in good health. The DNA for the CDR3 is TGCAGTGCTAGCTCGAGACCTTCCTACGAGCAGTACTTC. It is translated as CSASSRPSYEQYF.